This is a list of T cell receptor beta chains from one sample in a study of cytomegalovirus exposure and HLA in healthy donors. Using immunoSEQ multiplex PCR, the repertoire was profiled, and TCRdb retains in-frame clones only, with some absent. This table holds 100,000 to 150,000 clones, around 80% found once. Sequencing input: PBMCs. The origin of the receptors is a man in his fifties or sixties in good health and CMV-seronegative. Each CDR3 is given with its conserved first and last residue. A D gene is named only where the DNA matches it firmly. Expanded clones are given a class, and other clones once, few, many or no size at all.

abundance,v_gene,j_gene,d_gene,CDR3nt,CDR3aa
NA,TRBV5-1,TRBJ2-2,TRBD1,TGCGCCAGCAGCTCCCAGGGGGCGCGTTTAGGGGAGCTGTTTTTT,CASSSQGARLGELFF
NA,TRBV7-9,TRBJ1-2,NA,TGTGCCAGCAGCCTATCTCGTGATTCCGGCTACACCTTC,CASSLSRDSGYTF
NA,TRBV7-8,TRBJ1-3,NA,TGTGCTAGCAGCTTATACGAGGACTCTGGAAACACCATATATTTT,CASSLYEDSGNTIYF
NA,TRBV4-1,TRBJ1-4,TRBD1,TGCGCCAGCAGCCGGACAGGGAATGAAAAACTGTTTTTT,CASSRTGNEKLFF
NA,TRBV11-2,TRBJ1-1,NA,TGTGCCAGCAGCTTAGATCGGGTGGCTGAAGCTTTCTTT,CASSLDRVAEAFF
NA,TRBV7-2,TRBJ1-1,TRBD1,TGTGCCAGCAGCTTCAGGGGGCGTAACTCTGAAGCTTTCTTT,CASSFRGRNSEAFF
NA,TRBV11-2,TRBJ2-1,TRBD1,TGTGCCAGCAGCGAGCCCGGGACAGGGGGAAATGAGCAGTTCTTC,CASSEPGTGGNEQFF
few,TRBV29-1,TRBJ2-7,NA,TGCAGCGTTGAAGGCCAGGGGTTCTACGAGCAGTACTTC,CSVEGQGFYEQYF
NA,TRBV19,TRBJ1-6,TRBD1,TGTGCCAGTAGTCTACGGGACAGTAATTCACCCCTCCACTTT,CASSLRDSNSPLHF
NA,TRBV7-8,TRBJ2-7,TRBD1,TGTGCCAGCAGCTTAGGGGACAGGGCTTCGAAGCAGTACTTC,CASSLGDRASKQYF
NA,TRBV7-9,TRBJ2-3,TRBD2,TGTGCCAGCAGCCTTACTTGGGATAGGACGGGGGGGACAGATACGCAGTATTTT,CASSLTWDRTGGTDTQYF
few,TRBV30,TRBJ1-5,NA,TGTGCCTGGAGCGGGGGGGTCAATCAGCCCCAGCATTTT,CAWSGGVNQPQHF
NA,TRBV5-1,TRBJ2-5,NA,TGCGCCAGCAGTTCGGACTGGGAGGAGACCCAGTACTTC,CASSSDWEETQYF
few,TRBV7-8,TRBJ1-2,NA,TGTGCCAGCAGCTTAGCATTGGTGGGCAGTAATGGCTACACCTTC,CASSLALVGSNGYTF
NA,TRBV27,TRBJ1-2,NA,TGTGCCAGCAGTTTATACGGCTGGGGGGGGCCCGACTATGGCTACACCTTC,CASSLYGWGGPDYGYTF
NA,TRBV7-2,TRBJ1-5,NA,TGTGCCAGCAGCGCGAGCCGGGAGCAGCCCCAGCATTTT,CASSASREQPQHF
NA,TRBV2,TRBJ1-6,NA,TGTGCCAGCAGTGCCAGACGGACAGCGGATAATTCACCCCTCCACTTT,CASSARRTADNSPLHF
few,TRBV5-1,TRBJ2-7,TRBD1,TGCGCCAGCAGCTCGGGACAGCCCACCTACGAGCAGTACTTC,CASSSGQPTYEQYF
NA,TRBV2,TRBJ2-3,TRBD2,TGTGCCAGCAGGAGGGGTAGCGGGGGCCGGGATACGCAGTATTTT,CASRRGSGGRDTQYF
few,TRBV7-9,TRBJ1-3,NA,TGTGCCAGCAGGGAGTATCCTGGAAACACCATATATTTT,CASREYPGNTIYF
NA,TRBV12-5,TRBJ1-6,NA,TGTGCTAGTGGTTACCCAGGGGTCGGCTCCTATAATTCACCCCTCCACTTT,CASGYPGVGSYNSPLHF
NA,TRBV6-1,TRBJ2-3,NA,TGTGCCAGCAGGAACCCCTCGGGAGATACGCAGTATTTT,CASRNPSGDTQYF
NA,TRBV6-5,TRBJ2-5,NA,TGTGCCAGCAGTTACGGAGGGGGGGGGTCCCAGTACTTC,CASSYGGGGSQYF
NA,TRBV30,TRBJ1-1,NA,TGTGCCTGGAGTACGGGAAGACTTTCACCCCCAGAGGCTTTCTTT,CAWSTGRLSPPEAFF
NA,TRBV7-8,TRBJ2-7,TRBD1,TGTGCCAGCAGCGTCGACAGGGACCCCGCCTACGAGCAGTACTTC,CASSVDRDPAYEQYF
NA,TRBV4-2,TRBJ1-2,TRBD1,TGTGCCAGCAGCCAAGATGGCGAAGGGGGCGCGCGCTATGGCTACACCTTC,CASSQDGEGGARYGYTF
once,TRBV4-2,TRBJ2-7,TRBD2,TGTGCCAGCAGCCAAGGACTAGCGGGGGGTTCCTACGAGCAGTACTTC,CASSQGLAGGSYEQYF
NA,TRBV19,TRBJ1-2,NA,TGTGCCAGTAGTATACTCTACATAGGCGGGGGCTATGGCTACACCTTC,CASSILYIGGGYGYTF
once,TRBV5-8,TRBJ1-2,TRBD1,TGTGCCAGCAGCCGGGGACAGGGGCTCTATGGCTACACCTTC,CASSRGQGLYGYTF
NA,TRBV5-1,TRBJ2-1,NA,TGCGCCAGCAGCCCGGCAGGTGGTAATGAGCAGTTCTTC,CASSPAGGNEQFF
NA,TRBV5-1,TRBJ2-7,NA,TGCGCCAGCAGCCCCCCCGGGACAAACTACGAGCAGTACTTC,CASSPPGTNYEQYF
NA,TRBV19,TRBJ2-7,NA,TGTGCCAGTAGTATAGAACCTACCCTGGAGCAGTACTTC,CASSIEPTLEQYF
NA,TRBV6-6,TRBJ1-3,NA,TGTGCCAGCAGTTTGGACAGAATCGCTGGAAACACCATATATTTT,CASSLDRIAGNTIYF
NA,TRBV18,TRBJ2-7,TRBD1,TGTGCCAGCTCACCCAGTACCGGGACAGGAGCCTACGAGCAGTACTTC,CASSPSTGTGAYEQYF
NA,TRBV9,TRBJ2-7,NA,TGTGCCAGCAGCGTAGGGTCAGGGTGGAACTACGAGCAGTACTTC,CASSVGSGWNYEQYF
NA,TRBV27,TRBJ2-7,TRBD2,TGTGCCAGCAGTTTCCTCCGATCCGGCAGGGCTAGCGGGGAAAGACCCTACGAGCAGTACTTC,CASSFLRSGRASGERPYEQYF
few,TRBV19,TRBJ1-5,NA,TGTGCCAGTATGGGTGCAGGGTATAGCAATCAGCCCCAGCATTTT,CASMGAGYSNQPQHF
NA,TRBV6-6,TRBJ1-1,NA,TGTGCCAGCAGTTACAGTACCACTCGAGAAGCTTTCTTT,CASSYSTTREAFF
few,TRBV6-1,TRBJ1-6,TRBD1,TGTGCCAGCAGTGAATCACCAGGGGGCAATTCACCCCTCCACTTT,CASSESPGGNSPLHF
NA,TRBV7-9,TRBJ2-2,NA,TGTGCCAGCAGCTTAGCGCTCGTTATAGGGGCCGGGGAGCTGTTTTTT,CASSLALVIGAGELFF